One T cell receptor (beta chain) is described in this entry. HIV-negative, healthy adults without recent acute infections or vaccinations were the donors. The V gene's germline CDR1 is SGHNT and CDR2 YYREEE (reference sequence). The length of the CDR3 is 13 residues. V lost 2 bases to trimming and J lost 6 bases; unmatched junction nucleotides: 4. These data belong to a study of shared clonotypes between healthy human individuals. The wider study: For every donor, three CD4 naive, three CD4 memory, two CD8 naive and one CD8 memory plates were used.

The assay ran at deep level. The method was immunoSEQ multiplex PCR; TCRdb's version includes in-frame clones alone and lacks a portion of them. The sample includes about 680,000 clones, 73% of them seen just once. The sequence derives from a woman aged 25-40 years in good health. The sequenced sample was memory CD4+ T cells sorted from blood. Subset given: CD45RA-negative fraction. The V call is TRBV5-4, the J call TRBJ1-1, with TRBD1 matching over 7 bases. CDR3 residues: CASSFPGTAEAFF. CDR3 DNA sequence: TGTGCCAGCAGCTTTCCCGGGACAGCTGAAGCTTTCTTT.